The 21 T cell receptor beta chains given below trace back to one sample, sequenced in a study of T cells after yellow fever vaccination. TCRdb re-called the 5' RACE reads through MiXCR, storing one row per CDR3 protein. The table has 300,000 to 350,000 distinct CDR3 sequences, approximately 3.9% seen once; the top ten hold about 24%. This specimen consisted of PBMCs, obtained 5 days after the yellow fever booster vaccination. The receptor set was obtained from a man between 18 and 29 years old who received the YFV17D yellow fever vaccine.

The rearrangement links TRBV15 to TRBJ2-2; possible D gene TRBD2, 7 bases. The V and J ends lost 0 bases and 6 bases respectively, with 14 bases between them. The CDR3 sequence is 16 residues long. Per germline, CDR1 LNHNV and CDR2 YYDKDF (reference sequence). CDR3 nucleotide sequence: TGTGCCACCAGCAGAGATTGGAGGGGGGGCCCCGGGGAGCTGTTTTTT. Its protein is CATSRDWRGGPGELFF.

The chain carries TRBV5-1 and TRBJ1-4, with unresolved D. Germline V CDR1 and CDR2: SGHRS, YFSETQ. This CDR3 contains 16 residues. Between the trimmed V and J ends, which lost 0 bases and 0 bases, there was a span of 9 bases. In DNA, the CDR3 is TGCGCCAGCAGCTTGGGCCCGGCAGCAACTAATGAAAAACTGTTTTTT. Its translation is CASSLGPAATNEKLFF.

This clonotype was seen ten or more times. The J gene is TRBJ1-3, the V gene TRBV4-1; D might be TRBD1 (5 bases). There are 17 residues in the CDR3. CDR1 and CDR2 from the germline V gene are MGHRA and YSYEKL. The V end lost 9 bases, the J end lost 0 bases, and 21 bases lay between the germline ends. The DNA of the CDR3 is TGCGCCAGTCGGGAACAGGACTTAATACACTCTGGAAACACCATATATTTT. Protein product: CASREQDLIHSGNTIYF.

This clonotype occurred many times. V gene TRBV5-4 combines with J gene TRBJ2-3, with 9 nucleotides matching TRBD1. The length of the CDR3 is 15 residues. V shed 3 bases, J shed 4 bases, and the junction held 6 bases outside the gene matches. Germline V gives CDR1 SGHNT, CDR2 YYREEE (reference sequence). The CDR3 sequence is CASSSQGADPDTQYF. CDR3 nucleotides: TGTGCCAGCAGCTCACAGGGGGCGGACCCAGATACGCAGTATTTT.

This chain joins TRBV7-9 and TRBJ2-1; TRBD1 is a possible D gene (5 bases). Trimming left V 6 bases short and J 4 bases short, with 10 bases between. This CDR3 has 13 residues. Germline CDR1 is SEHNR and CDR2 is FQNEAQ (reference sequence). The CDR3 protein is CASRVTAYNEQFF. The CDR3, as DNA: TGTGCCAGCAGGGTGACAGCTTACAATGAGCAGTTCTTC.

This clonotype was observed at least ten times. The V and J genes are TRBV7-2 and TRBJ1-2, with TRBD1 identical over 7 bases. Germline CDR1 SGHTA, CDR2 FQGNSA. V lost 5 bases and J lost 4; bases outside the gene matches: 4. The CDR3 is 13 amino acids. This CDR3 is CASSRGQGYGYTF. CDR3 DNA: TGTGCCAGCAGCAGGGGGCAGGGCTATGGCTACACCTTC. Variable domain in full (rest from reference TRBV7-2 and TRBJ1-2): GAGVSQSPSNKVTEKGKDVELRCDPISGHTALYWYRQSLGQGLEFLIYFQGNSAPDKSGLPSDRFSAERTGGSVSTLTIQRTQQEDSAVYLCASSRGQGYGYTFGSGTRLTVV.

There are many counts of this clonotype. The rearrangement joins TRBV12-3 or TRBV12-4 to TRBJ1-2; maybe TRBD1 (6 bases). V was trimmed by 5 bases and J by 7 bases, leaving 11 bases between them. This CDR3 comprises 12 residues. The CDR3, as DNA: TGTGCCAGCAGTCGTCAGGGGCCTGGCTACACCTTC. This sequence encodes CASSRQGPGYTF.

This clonotype was detected a few times. The gene calls are TRBV9 and TRBJ2-1, with a possible D match to TRBD1 (6 bases). The CDR3 runs to 16 residues. Trimming stripped 4 bases from V and 0 bases from J, with 14 bases between. Per germline, CDR1 SGDLS and CDR2 YYNGEE. In nucleotides, the CDR3 is TGTGCCAGCAGCCCCGAAGGGGGAAGCTCCTACAATGAGCAGTTCTTC. It codes for CASSPEGGSSYNEQFF.

This clonotype turned up a few times. V and J are TRBV30 and TRBJ1-5, with unresolved D. Trimming stripped 2 bases from V and 1 base from J, with 9 bases between. Germline V gene data show CDR1 as GTSNPN and CDR2 as SVGIG (reference sequence). The CDR3 extends over 14 amino acids. The CDR3 bases are TGTGCCTGGAGTATCGGACCCAGCAATCAGCCCCAGCATTTT. Amino acids: CAWSIGPSNQPQHF.

There are a few counts of this clonotype. The V call is TRBV20-1, the J call TRBJ2-7; tentatively, D is TRBD1 (6 bases). V dropped 5 bases and J dropped 3 bases, with 17 bases sitting between them. The germline V gene has CDR1 DFQATT and CDR2 SNEGSKA (reference sequence). This CDR3 comprises 14 residues. The CDR3 nucleotides read TGCAGTGCTCTTAGGGACACCCTTCTCTACGAGCAGTACGTC. Its protein product is CSALRDTLLYEQYV.

This clonotype has more than one count but fewer than ten. The rearrangement uses TRBV4-3 and TRBJ2-4; D may match TRBD1 or TRBD2 (7 bases each). This CDR3 contains 16 residues. Trimming took 4 bases from V and 3 from J, leaving 16 bases between them. Germline CDR1 is LGHNA and CDR2 is YSLEER. CDR3 in DNA: TGCGCCAGCAGCCCGGGGGGAGGGGGCGTCAAAAACATTCAGTACTTC. Translating gives CASSPGGGGVKNIQYF.

This clonotype was seen only a few times. This chain joins TRBV3-1 and TRBJ2-3; D is uncertain. The CDR3 runs to 12 residues. The germline V and J ends were trimmed by 5 bases and 11 bases, with 14 bases remaining between them. The V gene's germline CDR1 is LGHDT and CDR2 YNNKEL (reference sequence). The CDR3 coding sequence is TGTGCCAGCAGCGCCACCCAAGCCGGGCAGTATTTT. This sequence encodes CASSATQAGQYF.

This clonotype was seen a few times. The rearrangement links TRBV18 to TRBJ1-1; a possible D gene is TRBD1 (6 bases). This CDR3 has 14 amino acids. The V end was cut by 3 bases, the J end by 6 bases, with 14 bases between. From germline, CDR1 is KGHSH and CDR2 LQKENI. CDR3 nucleotide sequence: TGTGCCAGCTCACCTTTCGGGGGGCCAGCTGAAGCTTTCTTT. As protein: CASSPFGGPAEAFF.

The genes are TRBV7-8 and TRBJ2-7; possibly TRBD2 for D (5 bases). V lost 5 bases and J 3 bases, leaving 23 bases between the germline ends. The CDR3 is made up of 17 amino acids. Germline assignment: CDR1 SGHVS and CDR2 FQNEAQ. The DNA of the CDR3 is TGTGCCAGCAGCGTCCGTTTGAGGGTAGCGCGGAGCTACGAGCAGTACTTC. Translated: CASSVRLRVARSYEQYF. Together with reference TRBV7-8 and TRBJ2-7, the CDR3 gives the full variable domain: GAGVSQSPRYKVAKRGQDVALRCDPISGHVSLFWYQQALGQGPEFLTYFQNEAQLDKSGLPSDRFFAERPEGSVSTLKIQRTQQEDSAVYLCASSVRLRVARSYEQYFGPGTRLTVT.

The rearrangement links TRBV21-1 to TRBJ2-2; TRBD1 is the table's D call, not checked against the DNA. TRBV21-1 represents a pseudogene. The CDR3 runs 18 residues. CDR3 DNA sequence: TGTGCCAGCAGCTCGTGGGGGACAGGGGGATTGAACACCGGGGAGCTGTTTTTT. Translated, it gives CASSSWGTGGLNTGELFF.

The sample holds a few counts of this clonotype. The J gene is TRBJ1-1, the V gene TRBV6-2 or TRBV6-3; tentative D call: TRBD1 (6 bases). With 7 bases removed from V and 1 base from J, the gap between germline ends came to 13 bases. Looked up from germline, CDR1 is MNHEY and CDR2 is SVGEGT. The CDR3 is made up of 14 amino acids. CDR3 protein: CASTPGHPNTEAFF. As DNA, the CDR3 is TGTGCCAGCACCCCGGGACATCCGAACACTGAAGCTTTCTTT.

This clonotype was counted only a few times. This chain links TRBV7-9 with TRBJ2-1; TRBD2 agrees at 11 bases. Germline V gene data show CDR1 as SEHNR and CDR2 as FQNEAQ (reference sequence). V lost 6 bases, J lost 5 bases, and 9 bases stayed unmatched. The CDR3 is 16 amino acids. CDR3 in DNA: TGTGCCAGCAGGCGCCAACTAGCGGGGGACCACAATGAGCAGTTCTTC. This encodes CASRRQLAGDHNEQFF.

This clonotype appeared many times. The V call is TRBV4-3, the J call TRBJ1-1, with D unclear. The V and J ends lost 5 bases and 1 base respectively, with 11 bases between them. The CDR3 totals 14 residues. The germline gives CDR1 LGHNA, CDR2 YSLEER. Written as DNA, the CDR3 is TGCGCCAGCAGCGGTTCAGTAACGAACACTGAAGCTTTCTTT. Its translation is CASSGSVTNTEAFF.

This clonotype was seen more than once but under ten times. The chain employs TRBV30 and TRBJ1-2, with D perhaps TRBD1 (5 bases). The germline gives CDR1 GTSNPN, CDR2 SVGIG (reference sequence). V lost 3 bases to trimming and J lost 4 bases, with 27 bases between them. This CDR3 has 18 amino acids. Written as DNA, the CDR3 is TGTGCCTGGAGGGATGCCCGGGACTCCCCTTACGCGGGCTATGGCTACACCTTC. Translating it yields CAWRDARDSPYAGYGYTF. The full variable domain, rest sourced from reference TRBV30 and TRBJ1-2, is SQTIHQWPATLVQPVGSPLSLECTVEGTSNPNLYWYRQAAGRGLQLLFYSVGIGQISSEVPQNLSASRPQDRQFILSSKKLLLSDSGFYLCAWRDARDSPYAGYGYTFGSGTRLTVV.

This clonotype was seen repeatedly, ten times or more. Here the CDR3 reads CASSTRDQETQYF. The CDR3 coding sequence is TGTGCCAGCAGCACCAGGGACCAAGAGACCCAGTACTTC. The genes are TRBV9 and TRBJ2-5; D possibly corresponds to TRBD1 (5 bases). V was trimmed by 4 bases and J by 0 bases, leaving 7 bases between them. CDR3 size: 13 residues. The V gene's germline CDR1 is SGDLS and CDR2 YYNGEE.

In its sample, this clonotype was seen many times. The chain joins TRBV7-2 to TRBJ1-2, with TRBD1 identical over 8 bases. Germline V gene sequence: CDR1 SGHTA, CDR2 FQGNSA. V lost 6 bases to trimming and J lost 4 bases; unmatched junction nucleotides: 7. This CDR3 is built from 14 residues. The CDR3 region has the DNA TGTGCCAGCAGACCTCCGGACAGGGCCTATGGCTACACCTTC. It translates to CASRPPDRAYGYTF.